The present T cell receptor beta chain was sequenced within a study of blood T cell repertoires in COVID-19. Study-level information: The study drew acute and convalescent COVID-19 samples from the United States, Italy and Spain. T cells, B-cell-depleted T cells, or PBMCs provided the cDNA or gDNA that served as material.

Study processing details: Reference gene primer amplification yielded estimated nucleated cell counts. The repertoire was sequenced with immunoSEQ multiplex PCR; TCRdb's copy has only in-frame clones and lacks some. V and J calls and clone size are given by that table; D and trimming were obtained from the DNA. Altogether 250,000 or so clones are present, around 90% being singletons, with the ten largest covering about 2.1%. CDR1 and CDR2 from the germline V gene are LGHNA and YNFKEQ. The CDR3 is made up of 13 amino acids. The V gene lost 0 bases and the J gene lost 5 bases, with 7 bases spanning the gap. Patients of the Seattle cohort, enrolled during active infection, were followed longitudinally.

The TCR sequence derives from an older woman with COVID-19, enrolled during active disease. Sequenced: peripheral blood. The chain couples TRBV4-2 to TRBJ2-5, with D unclear. CDR3 amino acids: CASSQDSRETQYF. CDR3 bases: TGTGCCAGCAGCCAAGACTCACGGGAGACCCAGTACTTC.